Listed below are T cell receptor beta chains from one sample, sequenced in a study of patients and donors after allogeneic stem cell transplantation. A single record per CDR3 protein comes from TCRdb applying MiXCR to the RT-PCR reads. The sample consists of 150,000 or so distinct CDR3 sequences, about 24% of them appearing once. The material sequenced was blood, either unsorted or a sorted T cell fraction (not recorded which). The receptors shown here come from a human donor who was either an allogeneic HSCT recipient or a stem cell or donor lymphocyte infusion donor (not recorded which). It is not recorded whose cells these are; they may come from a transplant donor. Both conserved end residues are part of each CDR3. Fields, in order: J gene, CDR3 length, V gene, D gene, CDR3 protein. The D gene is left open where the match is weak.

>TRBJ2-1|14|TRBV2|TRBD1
CASYRDRLYNEQFF
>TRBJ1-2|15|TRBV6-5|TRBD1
CASSSARKQGRGYTF
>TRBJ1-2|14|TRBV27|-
CASSLISPRYGYTF
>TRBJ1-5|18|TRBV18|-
CASSRGGAVSDLNQPQHF
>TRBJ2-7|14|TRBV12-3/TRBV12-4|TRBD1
CASTTATGGREQYF
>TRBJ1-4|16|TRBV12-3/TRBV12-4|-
CASSFPQADSNEKLFF
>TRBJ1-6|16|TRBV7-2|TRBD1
CASSWGGQKTNSPLHF
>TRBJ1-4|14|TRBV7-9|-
CASTQSLGNEKLFF
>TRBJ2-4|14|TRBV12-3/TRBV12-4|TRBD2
CASSLGLAGDIQYF
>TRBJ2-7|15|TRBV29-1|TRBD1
CSVEDRGQGSYEQYF
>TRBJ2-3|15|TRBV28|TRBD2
CASSLAGGATDTQYF
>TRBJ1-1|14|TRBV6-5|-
CASSYTAGRAEAFF
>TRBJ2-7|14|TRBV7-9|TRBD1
CASSTGQEAYEQYF
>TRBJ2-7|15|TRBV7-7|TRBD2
CASSLASGGAYEQYF
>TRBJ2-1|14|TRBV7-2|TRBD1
CASRLSRGYDEQFF